This TCR beta chain was profiled in a study of T cell responses to AZD1222 COVID-19 vaccine. Study observations and caveats: Nearly half of spike-specific TCRs reportedly target unmutated variant regions.

Concerning this clone itself: The antigen remains unidentified.

The CDR3 contains 14 residues. Trimming took off 8 bases at V and 2 bases at J, with 16 bases between the two ends. Germline loops: CDR1 MNHEY, CDR2 SMNVEV (reference sequence). Measured with immunoSEQ multiplex PCR; TCRdb has only the in-frame clones, and not every one. The sample carries about 56,000 clones, approximately 86% recorded once. This TCR derives from an adult in good health. V and J are TRBV27 and TRBJ2-7; D may be TRBD1 or TRBD2 (5 bases each). Sample: peripheral blood, taken on day 0 of AZD1222 vaccination. CDR3 protein: CASAGNPRAYEQYF. As DNA, the CDR3 is TGTGCCAGCGCAGGGAACCCGAGGGCCTACGAGCAGTACTTC.